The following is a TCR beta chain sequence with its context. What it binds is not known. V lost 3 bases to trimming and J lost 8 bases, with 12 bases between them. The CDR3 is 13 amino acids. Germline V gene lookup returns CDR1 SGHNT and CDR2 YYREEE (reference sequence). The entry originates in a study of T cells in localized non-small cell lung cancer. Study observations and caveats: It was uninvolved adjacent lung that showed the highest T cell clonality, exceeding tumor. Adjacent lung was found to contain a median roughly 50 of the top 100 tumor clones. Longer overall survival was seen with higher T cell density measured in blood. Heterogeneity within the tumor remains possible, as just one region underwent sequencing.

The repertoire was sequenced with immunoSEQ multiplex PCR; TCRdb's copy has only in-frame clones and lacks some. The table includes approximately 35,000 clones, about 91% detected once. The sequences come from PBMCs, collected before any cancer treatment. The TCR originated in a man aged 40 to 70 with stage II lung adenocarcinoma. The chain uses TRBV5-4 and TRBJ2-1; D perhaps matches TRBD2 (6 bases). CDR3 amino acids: CASSSTRSDEQFF. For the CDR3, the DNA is TGTGCCAGCAGCTCGACTAGATCAGATGAGCAGTTCTTC.